What follows describes a single TCR beta chain. Its antigen is not yet known. There are no base qualities to consult, and no much larger clone falls within one base. The donors were 40 or so Caucasian individuals from Russia, aged roughly 6 to 90 years, who were systemically healthy. Each donor gave 9 to 10 milliliters of peripheral blood, collected into EDTA-treated Vacutainer tubes. Ficoll-Paque density-gradient centrifugation was used to isolate PBMCs, with at least 7 million per sample. Total RNA, at least 6 micrograms per sample, was extracted from PBMCs with Trizol reagent. The percentages of naive CD45RAhigh/CD27high T cells were determined by flow cytometry on a PBMC aliquot from every donor. These data originate in a study of blood T cells in healthy people across ages (dated by TCRdb to between 2015 and 2017). In the study overall: Template switching captured roughly one uniquely barcoded TCR beta cDNA molecule per two T cells in model experiments. Using deep sequencing normalized with unique cDNA molecular identifiers, the study measured how TCR beta repertoire diversity changes with age. Donors were grouped into four age groups: young (average roughly 17 years), middle-aged (around 39), aged (roughly 62) and long-lived (approximately 81). For two donors (one aged 18 to 29 and one aged 80 or older), the study analyzed two additional independent replicas of 1 million unique cDNA reads from the same blood draw.

Overall results and qualifications from the work: Observed TCR beta diversity correlated strongly with the percentage of naive T cells measured by flow cytometry. Estimates of total diversity from one million sequenced T cells were regarded as lower bounds and underestimates. Donor CMV infection status was unknown, potentially confounding age-related changes in expanded clonotypes. As age increased, observed TCR beta diversity per million T cells dropped in a roughly linear way, and a significant reduction was already evident by age approximately 40. Since profiling was done on bulk unsorted PBMCs, naive and antigen-experienced compartments could not be conclusively compared. Compared with the aged group, more naive CD4+ T cells, fewer expanded clones and increased TCR diversity were shown by the long-lived group, suggesting age selection.

The method behind the library was 5' RACE. Sequenced using an Illumina HiSeq 2500. A second PCR of 7 to 11 cycles was run with a J-beta primer mix and a sample-barcoded 5' primer. Each TCR beta cDNA molecule received a unique molecular identifier from a template-switch 5' adaptor carrying 12 random nucleotides. Each sample yielded at least 2.5 million CDR3-containing paired-end reads. First-strand cDNA was synthesized from all RNA with the Mint cDNA synthesis kit, primed by a TRBC-specific oligonucleotide. After uracil-DNA glycosylase treatment, a first 18-cycle PCR used universal primers M1SS and BC2_uni_R on all cDNA. The authors' analysis ran thus. For normalization, 1 million high-quality reads were randomly selected from each sample, with every read carrying a distinct molecular identifier. Instead of being binned into consensus sequences, reads with shared molecular identifiers were discarded. MiTCR, set to a Q25 quality threshold and the strictest error-elimination algorithm, was used for CDR3 identification, clonotype clustering and error correction. A nonparametric unseen species model using Euler transformation provided a lower-bound estimate of total TCR beta diversity. In TCRdb, the public reads were trimmed at Q25 with fastp and aligned with MiXCR, with productive beta chains retained. Each CDR3 protein appears once, grouped with its most common genes and DNA. In this record, the V and J calls reflect TCRdb's handling and not the investigators' own analysis. A total of around 1,000,000 distinct CDR3 sequences appear in this sample, under 30% of them only once. The biggest ten clones account for 0.65% to 0.95% of the sample.

The germline V gene supplies CDR1 LGHNT and CDR2 FRNRAP. The CDR3 sequence holds 16 residues, the cysteine and phenylalanine included. The entry retains the CDR3 DNA only, 48 bases that are in frame from base 1. V is clipped by 4 bases and J by 2 bases, and the sequence between their germline boundaries is 14 bases long. These data also formed part of another study, on T cells of mothers and their children. Per the second study: Nine systemically healthy Caucasian individuals served as donors, namely three mothers together with their six children. cDNA synthesis used all of the extracted RNA, with roughly 1.5 ug of RNA in each 15 ul reaction. Sample barcodes and 2-4 random nucleotides were added via the M1S primer in the second PCR. Over 10 million TCR beta CDR3 reads came from each mother, compared with about 3.2 million reads from each child. TCR recombination output is similarly shaped by thymic selection in related and unrelated pairs, with a minor effect exerted by inherited differences. Normalized repertoire overlap was always slightly but never significantly higher in related than unrelated mother-child pairs. No persistent microchimeric T cell clones were detected, at a sensitivity of around 97 clones per million clonotypes. In the study, deep NGS was used to compare the TCR beta repertoires of mothers and children, and features distinguishing related mother-child pairs from unrelated individuals were sought. On average, the children were about 10 +/- 4 years old, while the mothers were approximately 40 +/- 4 years old. After adapters were ligated using NEBNext reagents, the libraries underwent 100+100 nt paired-end sequencing on an Illumina HiSeq 2000. To prevent cross-contamination, the mother and child libraries were prepared a month apart and were sequenced in separate runs. For each donor, somewhere between about 450,000 and 2,000,000 distinct TCR beta clonotypes were identified. Naive TCR beta clonotypes were estimated from low-frequency clonotypes matched to each donor's FACS-determined naive share, without sorting.

Sequencing was performed on blood. The chain joins TRBV12-5 to TRBJ2-2; the D gene remains uncertain. The sequence came from a girl aged 2 to 9 in good health. The nucleotide sequence is given as TGTGCTAGTGGTTCCGGTAAACCGACAAACACCGGGGAGCTGTTTTTT. Its translation reads: CASGSGKPTNTGELFF.